This entry concerns a single T cell receptor (beta chain). Its cognate antigen is unknown. This sample is part of a study of liver allograft versus peripheral blood T cells. As for the study in general: Comparative analysis was performed on T cell receptor repertoires from transplanted livers and from recipients' peripheral blood. Study-level results: Intragraft liver T cell receptor repertoires reportedly differed from peripheral blood repertoires.

TCRdb ran MiXCR on the reads and lists one entry per CDR3 protein. The table records just under 8,500 distinct CDR3 sequences, 17% of them present only once. This clonotype was sampled from a human patient who had a liver transplant. The T cells may come from the graft donor.

This CDR3 is CSAPLPGQMTEAFF. CDR3 sequence (DNA): TGCAGTGCTCCACTCCCGGGACAGATGACTGAAGCTTTCTTT. V usage is TRBV20-1 and J usage is TRBJ1-1; 7 bases are shared with TRBD1. V gave up 5 bases and J gave up 5 bases; unmatched junction bases: 11. The CDR3 covers 14 residues. The germline CDR1 and CDR2 sequences are DFQATT and SNEGSKA (reference sequence).